This is a list of T cell receptor beta chains from one sample in a study of neoadjuvant anti-PD-1 for oral cavity cancer. Sequencing was performed with immunoSEQ multiplex PCR; in TCRdb, only in-frame clones are kept and a portion is missing. The sample carries approximately 12,000 clones, around 58% recorded once. Specimen: tumor tissue, collected before nivolumab (anti-PD-1) treatment. These receptor sequences come from a person between 40 and 85 years old with oral cavity squamous cell carcinoma. Each CDR3 is given with its conserved first and last residue. A D gene is named only where the DNA matches it firmly. Part of the rows lack a size; the others show once, few, many or a class for expanded clones.

d_call	v_call	j_call	clone_size	cdr3_aa	cdr3_nt
.	TRBV5-6	TRBJ2-5	.	CASLGGARETQYF	TGTGCCAGCCTGGGGGGGGCGCGGGAGACCCAGTACTTC
.	TRBV5-1	TRBJ2-1	few	CASSFGTPSYNEQFF	TGCGCCAGCAGCTTCGGGACACCTTCCTACAATGAGCAGTTCTTC
TRBD1	TRBV18	TRBJ2-1	.	CASSPRQGDNEQFF	TGTGCCAGCTCACCGAGACAGGGCGACAATGAGCAGTTCTTC
TRBD1	TRBV5-1	TRBJ1-2	once	CASSPRGTGVDGYTF	TGCGCCAGCAGCCCCAGGGGGACAGGGGTCGATGGCTACACCTTC
.	TRBV6-1	TRBJ1-3	.	CASSDRNSGNTIYF	TGTGCCAGCAGTGACAGAAATTCTGGAAACACCATATATTTT
.	TRBV27	TRBJ1-5	.	CASSLTRRGDQPQHF	TGTGCCAGCAGTTTAACCAGGAGGGGCGATCAGCCCCAGCATTTT
.	TRBV5-1	TRBJ1-1	.	CASSLDSSVRNTEAFF	TGCGCCAGCAGCTTGGATTCCAGCGTCCGGAACACTGAAGCTTTCTTT
.	TRBV28	TRBJ1-2	few	CASSLSGGPNYGYTF	TGTGCCAGCAGTTTATCTGGGGGTCCTAACTATGGCTACACCTTC
.	TRBV11-2	TRBJ2-2	.	CASLNGGKGTGELFF	TGTGCCAGTCTGAACGGGGGCAAAGGCACCGGGGAGCTGTTTTTT
.	TRBV19	TRBJ2-1	.	CASSQAWSYNEQFF	TGTGCCAGTAGCCAGGCTTGGTCCTACAATGAGCAGTTCTTC
TRBD1	TRBV11-2	TRBJ1-2	.	CASSPYGQGGNYGYTF	TGTGCCAGCAGCCCTTACGGACAGGGGGGAAACTATGGCTACACCTTC
TRBD1	TRBV6-1	TRBJ1-2	once	CASSEEGQGSGYTF	TGTGCCAGCAGTGAAGAGGGACAGGGGAGCGGCTACACCTTC
.	TRBV11-3	TRBJ1-1	.	CASSFFSNTEAFF	TGTGCCAGCAGCTTTTTCAGTAACACTGAAGCTTTCTTT
TRBD2	TRBV2	TRBJ2-2	.	CASSALAGYQGTGELFF	TGTGCCAGCAGTGCGTTAGCGGGGTACCAGGGCACCGGGGAGCTGTTTTTT
TRBD1	TRBV7-6	TRBJ1-4	few	CASSSGTAGKLFF	TGTGCCAGCAGCTCCGGGACAGCTGGAAAACTGTTTTTT
TRBD1	TRBV6-5	TRBJ2-6	.	CASSSQGAGGANVLTF	TGTGCCAGCAGTTCTCAGGGGGCGGGCGGGGCCAACGTCCTGACTTTC
.	TRBV28	TRBJ1-5	.	CASSFTTGPQHF	TGTGCCAGCAGTTTTACGACAGGGCCCCAGCATTTT
.	TRBV7-2	TRBJ2-7	few	CASSSPRLGGIYEQYF	TGTGCCAGCAGCTCCCCCCGACTTGGCGGGATATACGAGCAGTACTTC
.	TRBV29-1	TRBJ1-2	.	CSVGPMSYTF	TGCAGCGTGGGACCGATGAGCTACACCTTC
TRBD1	TRBV27	TRBJ2-7	.	CASSLALGGQGQYF	TGTGCCAGCAGTCTGGCACTTGGTGGACAGGGGCAGTACTTC
.	TRBV6-5	TRBJ2-6	.	CASSYFSAGANVLTF	TGTGCCAGCAGTTATTTTAGCGCTGGGGCCAACGTCCTGACTTTC
.	TRBV7-8	TRBJ1-3	once	CASRPGESLSGNTIYF	TGTGCCAGCCGACCAGGGGAGTCGTTGTCTGGAAACACCATATATTTT
.	TRBV29-1	TRBJ2-3	.	CSVGVGGLSTDTQYF	TGCAGCGTTGGGGTAGGGGGGCTTAGCACAGATACGCAGTATTTT
TRBD1	TRBV19	TRBJ2-2	few	CATGRPGQGSFLFSGELFF	TGTGCCACCGGGAGACCGGGACAGGGGTCTTTCTTGTTCTCCGGGGAGCTGTTTTTT
.	TRBV4-2	TRBJ2-7	few	CASSQDSRGPTYEQYF	TGTGCCAGCAGCCAAGATTCCCGAGGGCCAACCTACGAGCAGTACTTC
.	TRBV5-5	TRBJ2-3	.	CASTGGRTDTQYF	TGTGCCAGCACTGGCGGCCGCACAGATACGCAGTATTTT
TRBD1	TRBV28	TRBJ2-3	.	CASSLRQGRTSTDTQYF	TGTGCCAGCAGTTTGAGACAGGGCCGAACTAGCACAGATACGCAGTATTTT
TRBD1	TRBV28	TRBJ1-3	.	CASSPVGTGPSGNTIYF	TGTGCCAGCAGTCCCGTTGGGACAGGCCCTTCTGGAAACACCATATATTTT
TRBD2	TRBV27	TRBJ2-1	.	CASSQTSGRVLGNEQFF	TGTGCCAGCAGTCAGACTAGCGGGCGAGTCTTAGGCAATGAGCAGTTCTTC
.	TRBV6-6	TRBJ2-7	.	CASSGWTSPYEQYF	TGTGCCAGCAGCGGTTGGACATCACCCTACGAGCAGTACTTC
.	TRBV25-1	TRBJ1-1	few	CASREGKAFF	TGTGCCAGCAGAGAGGGTAAAGCTTTCTTT
.	TRBV5-1	TRBJ2-3	medium-sized	CASSLDDLTDTQYF	TGCGCCAGCAGCTTGGACGACCTCACAGATACGCAGTATTTT
TRBD2	TRBV5-1	TRBJ2-1	.	CASRLAGPGNEQFF	TGCGCCAGCAGACTAGCGGGCCCCGGGAATGAGCAGTTCTTC
TRBD1	TRBV4-2	TRBJ1-1	medium-sized	CASSQEHDRDFSEAFF	TGTGCCAGCAGCCAAGAACACGACAGGGATTTCTCTGAAGCTTTCTTT
TRBD1	TRBV6-1	TRBJ2-2	.	CASREGTGASGELFF	TGTGCCAGCAGGGAGGGGACAGGGGCTTCCGGGGAGCTGTTTTTT
.	TRBV6-1	TRBJ2-3	.	CASSPGTDTQYF	TGTGCCAGCAGCCCCGGCACAGATACGCAGTATTTT
.	TRBV5-5	TRBJ2-1	.	CASSLEGYEQFF	TGTGCCAGCAGCTTGGAGGGGTATGAGCAGTTCTTC
.	TRBV7-2	TRBJ2-2	.	CASSPLITGELFF	TGTGCCAGCAGCCCTCTCATCACCGGGGAGCTGTTTTTT
.	TRBV28	TRBJ1-1	.	CASRSYREAFF	TGTGCCAGCAGGTCTTATCGCGAAGCTTTCTTT
.	TRBV6-5	TRBJ1-2	.	CASSYSTPSSSYGYTF	TGTGCCAGCAGTTACTCGACCCCAAGTAGTTCCTATGGCTACACCTTC
.	TRBV28	TRBJ1-5	.	CASSLEQGYQPQHF	TGTGCCAGCAGTTTGGAACAGGGTTATCAGCCCCAGCATTTT
TRBD1	TRBV9	TRBJ2-7	few	CASSVEGARTYEQYF	TGTGCCAGCAGCGTTGAGGGGGCTCGAACCTACGAGCAGTACTTC
TRBD1	TRBV10-3	TRBJ1-1	few	CAISEGQAYTEAFF	TGTGCCATCAGTGAAGGACAGGCGTACACTGAAGCTTTCTTT
TRBD1	TRBV30	TRBJ1-5	.	CAWSKGTDSNQPQHF	TGTGCCTGGAGCAAGGGGACAGATAGCAATCAGCCCCAGCATTTT
.	TRBV2	TRBJ2-7	.	CASRAAEPYEQYF	TGTGCCAGCAGGGCAGCCGAACCCTACGAGCAGTACTTC